This T cell receptor (beta chain) is from a study of blood T cell repertoires in COVID-19. CDR3 length: 13 amino acids. Germline V gives CDR1 LGHDT, CDR2 YNNKEL (reference sequence). V lost 9 bases, J lost 0 bases, and 3 bases stayed unmatched. Original methodology: Nucleated cell number was recorded as an estimate derived from reference gene primer amplification. Repertoires were generated with immunoSEQ multiplex PCR, while TCRdb's copy carries only in-frame clones and drops some. That table gives V, J and clone size, and the DNA gave D and trimming. This sample has tens of thousands of clones, with about nine tenths found just once.

The TCR was taken from a human donor in a cohort sampled during active COVID-19. Sequencing input: peripheral blood. This chain joins TRBV3-1 (or the pseudogene TRBV3-2) and TRBJ2-7; 9 nucleotides line up with TRBD2. This CDR3 reads CASLAGASYEQYF. The CDR3 nucleotides are TGTGCCAGTTTAGCGGGAGCCTCCTACGAGCAGTACTTC.